These 2 T cell receptor beta chains share one sample of origin, sequenced in a study of T cell changes during pregnancy in multiple sclerosis. The protocol was immunoSEQ multiplex PCR, while the TCRdb copy is restricted to in-frame clones and leaves out a portion. This sample has approximately 42,000 clones, with approximately 80% found just once. Specimen: CD4+ T cells from peripheral blood mononuclear cells, collected before pregnancy. The receptors originated from a female donor with multiple sclerosis, enrolled in a pregnancy study.

This clone showed up just once. V and J are TRBV29-1 and TRBJ2-3, with D perhaps matching TRBD2 (6 bases). Germline CDR1 is SQVTM and CDR2 is ANQGSEA. Trimming took off 7 bases at V and 1 base at J, with 9 bases between the two ends. This CDR3 comprises 12 residues. CDR3 protein: CSAGGRTDTQYF. CDR3 sequence (DNA): TGCAGCGCCGGGGGTCGCACAGATACGCAGTATTTT.

This clone was found a few times. V usage is TRBV5-1 and J usage is TRBJ2-7; 7 nucleotides agree with TRBD1. The CDR3 is 12 amino acids. The V gene's germline CDR1 is SGHRS and CDR2 YFSETQ. The ends lost 4 bases at V and 6 bases at J; junction bases unmatched: 4. CDR3 DNA sequence: TGCGCCAGCAGCCCACAGGGGCGCGAGCAGTACTTC. It specifies CASSPQGREQYF.